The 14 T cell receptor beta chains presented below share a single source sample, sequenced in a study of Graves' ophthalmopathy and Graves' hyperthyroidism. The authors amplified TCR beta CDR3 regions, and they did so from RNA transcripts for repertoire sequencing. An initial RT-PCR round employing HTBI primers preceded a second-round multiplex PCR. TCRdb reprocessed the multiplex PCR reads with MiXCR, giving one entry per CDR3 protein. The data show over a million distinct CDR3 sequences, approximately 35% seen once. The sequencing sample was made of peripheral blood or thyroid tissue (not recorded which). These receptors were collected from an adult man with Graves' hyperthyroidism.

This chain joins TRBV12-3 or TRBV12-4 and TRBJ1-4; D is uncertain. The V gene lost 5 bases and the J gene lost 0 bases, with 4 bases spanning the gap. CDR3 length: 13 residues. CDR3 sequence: CASSAATNEKLFF. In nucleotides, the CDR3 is TGTGCCAGCAGTGCGGCAACTAATGAAAAACTGTTTTTT.

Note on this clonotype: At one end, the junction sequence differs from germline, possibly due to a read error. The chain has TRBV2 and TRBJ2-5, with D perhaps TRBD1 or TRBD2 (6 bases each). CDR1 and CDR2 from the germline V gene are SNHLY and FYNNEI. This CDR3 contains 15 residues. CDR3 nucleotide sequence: TGTGTCAGCAGTCCTAACAGGGACTTAGGCGAGACCCAGTACTTC. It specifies CVSSPNRDLGETQYF.

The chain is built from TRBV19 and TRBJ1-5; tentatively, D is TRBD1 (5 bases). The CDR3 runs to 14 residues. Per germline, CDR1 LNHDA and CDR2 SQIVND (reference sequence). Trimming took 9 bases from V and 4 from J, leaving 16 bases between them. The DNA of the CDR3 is TGTGCCAGCAGCGTAGGGGAGGATAATCAGCCCCAGCATTTT. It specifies CASSVGEDNQPQHF.

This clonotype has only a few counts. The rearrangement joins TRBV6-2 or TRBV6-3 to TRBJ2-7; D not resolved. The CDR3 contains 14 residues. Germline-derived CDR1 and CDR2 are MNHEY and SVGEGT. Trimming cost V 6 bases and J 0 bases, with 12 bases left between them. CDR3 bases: TGTGCCAGCAGGGAGACCGCCAGCTCCTACGAGCAGTACTTC. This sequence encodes CASRETASSYEQYF.

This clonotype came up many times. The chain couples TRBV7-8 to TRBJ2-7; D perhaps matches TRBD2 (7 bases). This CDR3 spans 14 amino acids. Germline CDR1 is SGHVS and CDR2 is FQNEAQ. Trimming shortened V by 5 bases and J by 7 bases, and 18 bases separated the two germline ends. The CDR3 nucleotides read TGTGCCAGCAGCCCAGTAGGGGGGGCAGGGGAGCAGTACTTC. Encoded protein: CASSPVGGAGEQYF.

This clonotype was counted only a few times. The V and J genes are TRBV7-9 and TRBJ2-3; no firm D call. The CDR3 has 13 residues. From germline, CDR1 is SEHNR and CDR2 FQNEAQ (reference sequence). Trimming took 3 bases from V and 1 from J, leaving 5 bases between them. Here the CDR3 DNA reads TGTGCCAGCAGCTTGCAAGGCACAGATACGCAGTATTTT. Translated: CASSLQGTDTQYF. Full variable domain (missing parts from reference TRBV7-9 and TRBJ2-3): DTGVSQNPRHKITKRGQNVTFRCDPISEHNRLYWYRQTLGQGPEFLTYFQNEAQLEKSRLLSDRFSAERPKGSFSTLEIQRTEQGDSAMYLCASSLQGTDTQYFGPGTRLTVL.

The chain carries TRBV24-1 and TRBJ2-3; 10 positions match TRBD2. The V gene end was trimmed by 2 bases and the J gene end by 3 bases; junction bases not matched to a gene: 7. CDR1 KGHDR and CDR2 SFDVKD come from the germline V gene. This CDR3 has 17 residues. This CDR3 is CATSDSASGRSTDTQYF. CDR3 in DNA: TGTGCCACCAGTGATTCGGCTAGCGGGAGAAGTACAGATACGCAGTATTTT.

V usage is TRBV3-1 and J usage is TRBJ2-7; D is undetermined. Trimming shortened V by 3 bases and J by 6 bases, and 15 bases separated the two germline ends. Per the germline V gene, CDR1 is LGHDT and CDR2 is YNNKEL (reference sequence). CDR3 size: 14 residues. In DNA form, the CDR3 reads TGTGCCAGCAGCCAGGCCCGTGATGGCTTCGAGCAGTACTTC. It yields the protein CASSQARDGFEQYF.

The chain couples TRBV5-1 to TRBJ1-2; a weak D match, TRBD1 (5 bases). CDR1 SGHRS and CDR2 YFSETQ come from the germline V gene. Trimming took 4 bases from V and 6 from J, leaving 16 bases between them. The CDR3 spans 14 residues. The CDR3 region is CASSQSRTGDGYTF. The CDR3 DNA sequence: TGCGCCAGCAGCCAGTCCCGAACGGGGGATGGCTACACCTTC.

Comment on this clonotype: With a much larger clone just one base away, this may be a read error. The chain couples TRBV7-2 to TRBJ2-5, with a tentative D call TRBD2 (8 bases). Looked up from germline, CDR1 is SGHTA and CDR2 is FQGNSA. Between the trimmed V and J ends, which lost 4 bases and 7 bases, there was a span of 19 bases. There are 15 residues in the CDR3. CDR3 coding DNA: TGTGCCAGCAGCTCTGACAGGGCGGCGGGGGGGACCCAGTACTTC. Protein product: CASSSDRAAGGTQYF.

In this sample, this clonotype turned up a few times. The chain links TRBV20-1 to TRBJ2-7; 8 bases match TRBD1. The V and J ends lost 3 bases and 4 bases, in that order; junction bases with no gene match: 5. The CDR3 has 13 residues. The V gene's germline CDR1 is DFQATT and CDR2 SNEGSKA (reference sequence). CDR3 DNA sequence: TGCAGTGCTAGGGACAGGGTGTGGTACGAGCAGTACTTC. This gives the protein CSARDRVWYEQYF.

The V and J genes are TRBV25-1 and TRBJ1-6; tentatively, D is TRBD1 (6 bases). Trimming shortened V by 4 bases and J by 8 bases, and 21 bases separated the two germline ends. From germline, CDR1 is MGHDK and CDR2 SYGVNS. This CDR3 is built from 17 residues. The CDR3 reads CASSARDHGGRDSPLHF. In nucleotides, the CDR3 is TGTGCCAGCAGTGCTAGAGATCACGGGGGCCGCGATTCACCCCTCCACTTT.

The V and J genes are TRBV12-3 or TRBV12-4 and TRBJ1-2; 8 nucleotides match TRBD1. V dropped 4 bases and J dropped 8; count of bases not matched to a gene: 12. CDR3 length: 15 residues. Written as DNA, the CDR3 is TGTGCCAGCAGTTCCCAAATTGACAGGGGAGTCGGCTACACCTTC. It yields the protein CASSSQIDRGVGYTF.

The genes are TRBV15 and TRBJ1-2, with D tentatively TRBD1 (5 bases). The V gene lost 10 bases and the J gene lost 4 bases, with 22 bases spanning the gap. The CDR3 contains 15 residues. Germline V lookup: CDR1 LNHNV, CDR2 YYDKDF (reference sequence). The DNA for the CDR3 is TGTGCCAGCAGTTACTCAGGGAGGGAGGGCTATGGCTACACCTTC. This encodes CASSYSGREGYGYTF.